The next 30 T cell receptor beta chains were all read from a single sample in a study of siplizumab effects on memory and regulatory T cells (dated by TCRdb to about 2019). The method was the immunoSEQ multiplex PCR assay. TCRdb took over this immuneACCESS table, retaining in-frame rearrangements with V and J assigned. Such tables are incomplete; in checked studies, under half of the missing clones stem from an unresolved V gene, and the remainder is unexplained. The sample table records 90,000 to 120,000 clones; less than 95% of these occur just once. The ten largest make up roughly 0.61% of the sample. The source material was Tregs sorted from blood. The receptor set was obtained from a human donor in good health.

CDR3 sequence (DNA): TGTGCCAGCAGTGACTCGAGTGTGGCCTACGAGCAGTACTTC. Protein: CASSDSSVAYEQYF. The rearrangement links TRBV6-4 to TRBJ2-7; D is unresolved. Germline V gene lookup returns CDR1 MRHNA and CDR2 SNTAGT. The V end was cut by 0 bases, the J end by 2 bases, with 8 bases between. This CDR3 is built from 14 residues.

This clone was observed a few times. The V call is TRBV11-2, the J call TRBJ2-7, with 8 positions matching TRBD1. CDR1 is SGHAT and CDR2 is FQNNGV in the germline V gene. The V gene end was trimmed by 4 bases and the J gene end by 3 bases; junction bases not matched to a gene: 11. This CDR3 is built from 16 residues. The CDR3 protein is CASSSSGTGSFYEQYF. DNA of the CDR3: TGTGCCAGCAGCTCCTCTGGGACAGGTAGTTTCTACGAGCAGTACTTC.

V is TRBV18 and J is TRBJ2-7, with 10 bases matching TRBD1. The CDR3 is made up of 15 amino acids. Trimming removed 5 bases from V and 2 bases from J; junction bases left unmatched: 6. The germline CDR1 and CDR2 sequences are KGHSH and LQKENI. The CDR3 is CASSTGTGAAYEQYF. CDR3 DNA sequence: TGTGCCAGCTCAACCGGGACAGGGGCCGCCTACGAGCAGTACTTC.

V and J are TRBV19 and TRBJ2-1; no reliable D call. This CDR3 spans 15 amino acids. V was shortened by 7 bases and J by 5 bases, with 18 bases between the two germline ends. Germline CDR1 and CDR2: LNHDA and SQIVND (reference sequence). The CDR3 is CASTLNPSSNNEQFF. As DNA, the CDR3 is TGTGCCAGTACCCTGAACCCGAGCTCAAACAATGAGCAGTTCTTC.

The V call is TRBV9, the J call TRBJ2-1; 11 nucleotides line up with TRBD2. Trimming removed 4 bases from V and 2 bases from J; junction bases left unmatched: 5. Germline CDR1 and CDR2: SGDLS and YYNGEE. This CDR3 is built from 16 residues. The CDR3 DNA follows: TGTGCCAGCAGCCTCCGACTAGCGGGACCCTACAATGAGCAGTTCTTC. This translates into CASSLRLAGPYNEQFF.

V gene TRBV4-1 combines with J gene TRBJ1-5; D is undetermined. The CDR3 extends over 14 amino acids. Trimming took 2 bases from V and 5 from J, leaving 10 bases between them. Germline V gives CDR1 MGHRA, CDR2 YSYEKL. The CDR3 region is CASSQFIGDQPQHF. CDR3 coding DNA: TGCGCCAGCAGCCAATTCATCGGCGATCAGCCCCAGCATTTT.

This clone was recorded once. This rearrangement joins TRBV28 to TRBJ1-1, with D possibly matching TRBD1 (5 bases). Trimming pared 3 bases from V and 1 base from J, leaving 15 bases between. This CDR3 comprises 16 residues. The germline gives CDR1 MDHEN, CDR2 SYDVKM. CDR3 DNA: TGTGCCAGCAGTTTCGCGGGTAGGGGACGGAACACTGAAGCTTTCTTT. It yields the protein CASSFAGRGRNTEAFF.

The chain has TRBV30 and TRBJ1-1; no clear D gene. The CDR3 has 13 amino acids. Germline V gives CDR1 GTSNPN, CDR2 SVGIG (reference sequence). Between the trimmed V and J ends, which lost 2 bases and 4 bases, there was a span of 11 bases. The CDR3 loop reads CAWSLDFITEAFF. DNA of the CDR3: TGTGCCTGGAGTTTGGATTTTATCACTGAAGCTTTCTTT.

The rearrangement joins TRBV28 to TRBJ1-3; D is undetermined. The CDR3 is 14 residues long. Germline V gene data show CDR1 as MDHEN and CDR2 as SYDVKM. V was trimmed by 2 bases and J by 4 bases, leaving 9 bases between them. The CDR3 is CASSLELRGNTIYF. The CDR3 nucleotides read TGTGCCAGCAGTTTAGAACTACGAGGAAACACCATATATTTT.

The chain carries TRBV14 and TRBJ1-3; D unclear. Trimming removed 2 bases at V and 0 bases at J, with 14 bases between. This CDR3 has 17 amino acids. CDR1 SGHDN and CDR2 FVKESK come from the germline V gene. The CDR3 sequence: CASSQRIGGFSGNTIYF. The DNA for the CDR3 is TGTGCCAGCAGCCAAAGGATCGGAGGGTTCTCTGGAAACACCATATATTTT.

This sequence joins TRBV27 and TRBJ2-7; 11 bases fit TRBD2. Trimming at V came to 6 bases and at J to 1 base, leaving 17 bases not matched to a gene. The CDR3 is made up of 19 amino acids. Germline lookup yields CDR1 MNHEY and CDR2 SMNVEV (reference sequence). The CDR3 is CASRPRLAGKLVGSYEQYF. CDR3 bases: TGTGCCAGCAGACCAAGACTAGCGGGAAAACTCGTTGGGTCCTACGAGCAGTACTTC.

The V gene is TRBV4-1, the J gene TRBJ2-5, with D hard to call. Germline V gene sequence: CDR1 MGHRA, CDR2 YSYEKL. V was clipped by 2 bases and J by 4 bases, with 2 bases between them. CDR3 length: 11 residues. The CDR3 loop is CASSQRETQYF. DNA for the CDR3: TGCGCCAGCAGCCAACGAGAGACCCAGTACTTC.

In its sample, this clone was seen once. This chain connects TRBV5-1 to TRBJ2-7; 7 nucleotides line up with TRBD1. Germline CDR1 and CDR2: SGHRS and YFSETQ. With V trimmed by 2 bases and J by 4 bases, 6 bases remained unmatched. The CDR3 is made up of 14 amino acids. The CDR3 protein is CASSLWTGSYEQYF. In DNA, the CDR3 is TGCGCCAGCAGCTTATGGACAGGTTCGTACGAGCAGTACTTC.

The V call is TRBV11-3, the J call TRBJ2-6; 10 bases agree with TRBD1. J was trimmed by 0 bases and V by 5 bases; bases with no gene match: 7. From germline, CDR1 is SGHNT and CDR2 YENEEA. The CDR3 spans 18 residues. The CDR3 DNA reads as TGTGCCAGCAGCCCCCGCGGGACAGGGGACTCTGGGGCCAACGTCCTGACTTTC. It translates to CASSPRGTGDSGANVLTF. The entire variable domain, with the rest obtained from reference TRBV11-3 and TRBJ2-6, is as follows: EAGVVQSPRYKIIEKKQPVAFWCNPISGHNTLYWYLQNLGQGPELLIRYENEEAVDDSQLPKDRFSAERLKGVDSTLKIQPAELGDSAVYLCASSPRGTGDSGANVLTFGAGSRLTVL.

CDR3 coding DNA: TGCAGCGTGACCGACAGGGGGCCCTCCTACAATGAGCAGTTCTTC. It translates to CSVTDRGPSYNEQFF. This chain connects TRBV29-1 to TRBJ2-1, with 10 bases fitting TRBD1. From germline, CDR1 is SQVTM and CDR2 ANQGSEA. The CDR3 sequence is 15 residues long. V lost 6 bases, J lost 0 bases, and 5 bases stayed unmatched.

The chain recombines TRBV27 with TRBJ1-3, with D uncertain. CDR1 is MNHEY and CDR2 is SMNVEV in the germline V gene (reference sequence). Trimming took off 2 bases at V and 0 bases at J, with 2 bases between the two ends. CDR3 length: 13 residues. Here the CDR3 DNA reads TGTGCCAGCAGTTTAAGCTCTGGAAACACCATATATTTT. It encodes CASSLSSGNTIYF.

This clone was counted once. The V call is TRBV6-1, the J call TRBJ2-1, with 11 bases identical to TRBD2. V was clipped by 8 bases and J by 3 bases; unmatched bases: 6. Germline lookup yields CDR1 MNHNS and CDR2 SASEGT. The length of the CDR3 is 15 residues. CDR3 in DNA: TGTGCCAGCTCAGGACTAGCGGGCCGCTACAATGAGCAGTTCTTC. Amino acid sequence: CASSGLAGRYNEQFF.

The chain recombines TRBV27 with TRBJ2-1; possibly TRBD2 for D (5 bases). Looked up from germline, CDR1 is MNHEY and CDR2 is SMNVEV (reference sequence). V dropped 2 bases and J dropped 8 bases, with 13 bases sitting between them. The CDR3 runs 14 residues. As DNA, the CDR3 is TGTGCCAGCAGTTTACGGGGTCTCGTCTATGAGCAGTTCTTC. It yields the protein CASSLRGLVYEQFF.

CDR3 in amino acids: CASSLFRGADRDTYGYTF. CDR3 bases: TGTGCCAGCAGCTTGTTTCGGGGGGCGGACAGGGATACCTATGGCTACACCTTC. The chain couples TRBV5-6 to TRBJ1-2; 8 bases are a match to TRBD1. The CDR3 runs 18 residues. In germline, CDR1 is SGHDT, CDR2 YYEEEE. V shed 1 base and J 4 bases; nucleotides not matched to a gene: 15.

With respect to this clone: The same CDR3 arises from other DNA sequences in this sample as well. This sequence joins TRBV5-1 and TRBJ2-5; D unresolved. The germline CDR1 and CDR2 sequences are SGHRS and YFSETQ. V lost 0 bases, J lost 5 bases, and 5 bases lay in between. The CDR3 sequence is 12 residues long. CDR3 DNA: TGCGCCAGCAGCTTGGCCAGGGAGACCCAGTACTTC. Translation gives CASSLARETQYF.

The chain recombines TRBV5-8 with TRBJ1-4; tentatively, D is TRBD1 (5 bases). This CDR3 region has 14 residues. CDR1 and CDR2 from the germline V gene are SGHTS and YDEGEE. V was cut by 2 bases and J by 8 bases, with 13 bases left in between. As DNA, the CDR3 is TGTGCCAGCAGCTTCGGGGGACTTGGCGAAAAACTGTTTTTT. This codes for CASSFGGLGEKLFF. The full variable domain, completed using reference TRBV5-8 and TRBJ1-4, is EAGVTQSPTHLIKTRGQQATLRCSPISGHTSVYWYQQALGLGLQFLLWYDEGEERNRGNFPPRFSGRQFPNYSSELNVNALELEDSALYLCASSFGGLGEKLFFGSGTQLSVL.

This clone occurred once. The CDR3 sequence: CASSLSTGVGYTF. The CDR3 DNA follows: TGTGCCAGCAGCTTAAGTACAGGGGTAGGCTACACCTTC. The J gene is TRBJ1-2, the V gene TRBV7-3; 7 bases agree with TRBD1. With V trimmed by 1 base and J by 8 bases, 4 bases remained unmatched. This CDR3 region has 13 residues. Per the germline V gene, CDR1 is SGHTA and CDR2 is FQGTGA.

The CDR3 region has the DNA TGTGCCAGCAGCCAACAGGGTCTCGGGGAGCAGTACTTC. Translated, it gives CASSQQGLGEQYF. The V and J genes are TRBV7-6 and TRBJ2-7, with D maybe TRBD1 (6 bases). This CDR3 comprises 13 residues. Trimming pared 5 bases from V and 7 bases from J, leaving 15 bases between. CDR1 and CDR2 (germline): SGHVS, FNYEAQ.

This chain connects TRBV14 to TRBJ1-3, with 7 nucleotides matching TRBD1. The CDR3 consists of 16 residues. Germline CDR1 and CDR2: SGHDN and FVKESK. V shed 4 bases and J 4 bases; nucleotides not matched to a gene: 10. CDR3 sequence reads: CASSPDRLTSGNTIYF. CDR3 coding DNA: TGTGCCAGCAGCCCGGACAGGCTCACGTCGGGAAACACCATATATTTT.

The rearrangement uses TRBV19 and TRBJ2-7; D uncertain. The CDR3 spans 13 residues. Trimming removed 6 bases at V and 2 bases at J, with 11 bases between. Germline V gives CDR1 LNHDA, CDR2 SQIVND (reference sequence). The CDR3 DNA sequence: TGTGCCAGTAGACAGTCGGGTGCCTACGAGCAGTACTTC. Its protein product is CASRQSGAYEQYF. The variable domain in full, completed from reference TRBV19 and TRBJ2-7, reads DGGITQSPKYLFRKEGQNVTLSCEQNLNHDAMYWYRQDPGQGLRLIYYSQIVNDFQKGDIAEGYSVSREKKESFPLTVTSAQKNPTAFYLCASRQSGAYEQYFGPGTRLTVT.

This CDR3 reads CASSEEAGGRYNEQFF. DNA for the CDR3: TGTGCCAGCAGTGAAGAGGCGGGAGGGAGATACAATGAGCAGTTCTTC. V gene TRBV6-1 combines with J gene TRBJ2-1, with 9 nucleotides matching TRBD2. Germline lookup yields CDR1 MNHNS and CDR2 SASEGT. The length of the CDR3 is 16 residues. V trimming: 1 base; J trimming: 4 bases; junction bases outside the gene matches: 5.

The genes are TRBV2 and TRBJ1-6; tentative D call: TRBD1 (6 bases). Germline CDR1 and CDR2: SNHLY and FYNNEI. The CDR3 consists of 15 residues. Trimming took 4 bases from V and 9 from J, leaving 16 bases between them. CDR3 nucleotides: TGTGCCAGCAGTGGGGTCACGGGGGCGTCTTCACCCCTCCACTTT. Its protein product is CASSGVTGASSPLHF.

The chain combines TRBV19 with TRBJ1-2; 9 nucleotides align to TRBD1. This CDR3 is 15 amino acids long. The germline V gene encodes CDR1 LNHDA and CDR2 SQIVND (reference sequence). With V trimmed by 3 bases and J by 2 bases, 4 bases remained unmatched. The DNA of the CDR3 is TGTGCCAGTAGTATCCCCGGGACAGGGAACTATGGCTACACCTTC. Translated: CASSIPGTGNYGYTF.

The chain couples TRBV7-3 to TRBJ2-1; D unclear. Germline V gene data show CDR1 as SGHTA and CDR2 as FQGTGA. The CDR3 contains 13 residues. V shed 5 bases and J shed 1 base, with 6 bases lying between them. The CDR3 DNA reads as TGTGCCAGCAGCCGGGCTTCCTACAATGAGCAGTTCTTC. Translated, it gives CASSRASYNEQFF. The variable domain in full, completed from reference TRBV7-3 and TRBJ2-1, reads GAGVSQTPSNKVTEKGKYVELRCDPISGHTALYWYRQSLGQGPEFLIYFQGTGAADDSGLPNDRFFAVRPEGSVSTLKIQRTERGDSAVYLCASSRASYNEQFFGPGTRLTVL.

The rearrangement joins TRBV7-2 to TRBJ2-7; D possibly corresponds to TRBD1 (5 bases). Trimming cost V 0 bases and J 4 bases, with 10 bases left between them. CDR1 and CDR2 (germline): SGHTA, FQGNSA. The CDR3 covers 14 residues. The CDR3 protein is CASSLAGPLYEQYF. The DNA of the CDR3 is TGTGCCAGCAGCTTAGCGGGGCCCCTATACGAGCAGTACTTC. The full variable domain, its missing parts supplied by reference TRBV7-2 and TRBJ2-7, is GAGVSQSPSNKVTEKGKDVELRCDPISGHTALYWYRQSLGQGLEFLIYFQGNSAPDKSGLPSDRFSAERTGGSVSTLTIQRTQQEDSAVYLCASSLAGPLYEQYFGPGTRLTVT.